Each of the 27 T cell receptor beta chains below was sequenced from the same sample in a study of cytomegalovirus exposure and HLA in healthy donors. Both 60 Vbeta primers and 13 Jbeta primers went into the PCR. The method was immunoSEQ multiplex PCR; TCRdb's version includes in-frame clones alone and lacks a portion of them. The sample consists of about 100,000 clones, approximately 76% of them appearing once. Sequencing was performed on PBMCs. These receptors all come from a young man in good health and CMV-seronegative.

The J gene is TRBJ2-1, the V gene TRBV5-8, with TRBD1 matching over 12 bases. The length of the CDR3 is 16 residues. Germline trimming cut 4 bases from V and 4 bases from J; bases unmatched to any gene: 6. Germline values: CDR1 SGHTS, CDR2 YDEGEE. As DNA, the CDR3 is TGTGCCAGCAGCCTCGGGACAGGGGGCCTATACAATGAGCAGTTCTTC. This gives the protein CASSLGTGGLYNEQFF. Full variable domain (remainder filled in from reference TRBV5-8 and TRBJ2-1): EAGVTQSPTHLIKTRGQQATLRCSPISGHTSVYWYQQALGLGLQFLLWYDEGEERNRGNFPPRFSGRQFPNYSSELNVNALELEDSALYLCASSLGTGGLYNEQFFGPGTRLTVL.

The chain combines TRBV9 with TRBJ2-3, with 12 bases fitting TRBD1. The CDR3 extends over 15 amino acids. Germline V CDR1 and CDR2: SGDLS, YYNGEE. Germline trimming cut 2 bases from V and 12 bases from J; bases unmatched to any gene: 10. CDR3: CASSVRDRGRGKQYF. In nucleotides, the CDR3 is TGTGCCAGCAGCGTCCGGGACAGGGGGCGAGGTAAACAGTATTTT. Together with reference TRBV9 and TRBJ2-3, the CDR3 gives the full variable domain: DSGVTQTPKHLITATGQRVTLRCSPRSGDLSVYWYQQSLDQGLQFLIQYYNGEERAKGNILERFSAQQFPDLHSELNLSSLELGDSALYFCASSVRDRGRGKQYFGPGTRLTVL.

This chain connects TRBV11-1 to TRBJ1-1, with D perhaps matching TRBD1 (6 bases). Germline-derived CDR1 and CDR2 are SGHAT and FQDESV (reference sequence). Between the trimmed V and J ends, which lost 5 bases and 0 bases, there was a span of 19 bases. This CDR3 has 17 residues. This chain's CDR3 is CASSRGGLGAMNTEAFF. Here the CDR3 DNA reads TGTGCCAGCAGCCGGGGGGGTTTGGGGGCGATGAACACTGAAGCTTTCTTT.

The chain combines TRBV2 with TRBJ2-2; perhaps TRBD1 as D (5 bases). The germline V and J ends were trimmed by 4 bases and 2 bases, with 11 bases remaining between them. The CDR3 totals 15 residues. The germline gives CDR1 SNHLY, CDR2 FYNNEI. The CDR3 coding sequence is TGTGCCAGCAGTGCTCAGGGCCGCAACACCGGGGAGCTGTTTTTT. Translated, it gives CASSAQGRNTGELFF.

To note about this clone: The same CDR3 also results from other DNA sequences found in this sample. This sequence joins TRBV9 and TRBJ2-2; 16 positions agree with TRBD2. Germline values: CDR1 SGDLS, CDR2 YYNGEE. The CDR3 covers 17 residues. Trimming cost V 3 bases and J 5 bases; bases outside gene matches: 4. CDR3 coding DNA: TGTGCCAGCAGCGGGGGACTAGCGGGGGGGGGAACCGGGGAGCTGTTTTTT. It yields the protein CASSGGLAGGGTGELFF.

This clone appeared a few times. The chain employs TRBV19 and TRBJ1-1, with TRBD1 as a possible D gene (6 bases). V lost 6 bases and J lost 1, with 12 bases in between. Germline loops: CDR1 LNHDA, CDR2 SQIVND (reference sequence). The CDR3 extends over 14 amino acids. CDR3 sequence (DNA): TGTGCCAGTAGCCTCCACAGGGAGAACACTGAAGCTTTCTTT. This sequence encodes CASSLHRENTEAFF.

The rearrangement links TRBV4-2 to TRBJ1-5; D perhaps matches TRBD1 (6 bases). CDR1 and CDR2 from the germline V gene are LGHNA and YNFKEQ. The CDR3 sequence is 16 residues long. V lost 0 bases and J lost 8, with 17 bases in between. CDR3 in amino acids: CASSQELGGGGEPQHF. CDR3 coding DNA: TGTGCCAGCAGCCAAGAGTTGGGCGGGGGCGGAGAGCCCCAGCATTTT.

The genes are TRBV29-1 and TRBJ1-1; TRBD1 matches at 7 bases. V shed 4 bases and J 4 bases; nucleotides not matched to a gene: 6. Germline assignment: CDR1 SQVTM and CDR2 ANQGSEA. This CDR3 spans 13 amino acids. The CDR3 bases are TGCAGCGTTGTCAGGGGGGAAAGCACTGAAGCTTTCTTT. Protein product: CSVVRGESTEAFF.

V gene TRBV27 combines with J gene TRBJ1-5; 10 bases are shared with TRBD1. The V gene end was trimmed by 5 bases and the J gene end by 4 bases; junction bases not matched to a gene: 2. This CDR3 has 14 amino acids. The V gene's germline CDR1 is MNHEY and CDR2 SMNVEV (reference sequence). Here the CDR3 reads CASSAGQGNQPQHF. The CDR3 nucleotides are TGTGCCAGCAGTGCGGGACAGGGGAATCAGCCCCAGCATTTT.

This clone has only a few counts. The rearrangement links TRBV6-5 to TRBJ2-3; 9 bases line up with TRBD2. Unmatched junction bases numbered 7, after V lost 8 bases and J lost 4 bases. The CDR3 extends over 14 amino acids. Germline V gene data show CDR1 as MNHEY and CDR2 as SVGAGI. As DNA, the CDR3 is TGTGCCAGCGGGAAGGCTAGCGGGGCAGATACGCAGTATTTT. Residues: CASGKASGADTQYF.

The V and J genes are TRBV5-1 and TRBJ2-5; 7 nucleotides align to TRBD1. This CDR3 has 14 amino acids. Germline assignment: CDR1 SGHRS and CDR2 YFSETQ. The V and J ends lost 6 bases and 4 bases, in that order; junction bases with no gene match: 9. As DNA, the CDR3 is TGCGCCAGCAACCCGACAGGGTTGGGAGAGACCCAGTACTTC. Protein: CASNPTGLGETQYF.

The chain carries TRBV7-6 and TRBJ1-4; D is perhaps TRBD1 (6 bases). The V end lost 5 bases, the J end lost 6 bases, and 13 bases lay between the germline ends. Germline assignment: CDR1 SGHVS and CDR2 FNYEAQ. The CDR3 is 14 residues long. The CDR3 bases are TGTGCCAGCAGCCATAGAGGGGGGGATGAAAAACTGTTTTTT. Protein: CASSHRGGDEKLFF.

V is TRBV7-2 and J is TRBJ2-7; D perhaps matches TRBD1 (5 bases). This CDR3 contains 16 residues. Per germline, CDR1 SGHTA and CDR2 FQGNSA. V was shortened by 3 bases and J by 0 bases, with 15 bases between the two germline ends. This chain's CDR3 is CASSFPRRGFSYEQYF. The CDR3 region has the DNA TGTGCCAGCAGCTTTCCTCGTAGGGGATTCTCCTACGAGCAGTACTTC.

This clone was recorded once. The V and J genes are TRBV28 and TRBJ1-6; D uncertain. CDR3 size: 15 residues. V dropped 2 bases and J dropped 9 bases, with 14 bases sitting between them. Germline V lookup: CDR1 MDHEN, CDR2 SYDVKM. The CDR3 loop reads CASSLTAGGGSPLHF. CDR3 DNA: TGTGCCAGCAGTTTAACGGCAGGAGGCGGTTCACCCCTCCACTTT.

The count of this clone is one. The chain joins TRBV11-2 to TRBJ2-1; weak D call: TRBD1 (6 bases). The V end was cut by 5 bases, the J end by 12 bases, with 17 bases between. There are 13 residues in the CDR3. Looked up from germline, CDR1 is SGHAT and CDR2 is FQNNGV. The chain's CDR3 is CASSAGALPGQFF. The CDR3 nucleotides are TGTGCCAGCAGCGCAGGGGCACTTCCTGGGCAGTTCTTC.

The chain carries TRBV5-1 and TRBJ2-5; D gene uncertain. The V end was cut by 0 bases, the J end by 1 base, with 4 bases between. The CDR3 is 13 amino acids. In germline, CDR1 is SGHRS, CDR2 YFSETQ. CDR3 protein: CASSLDSQETQYF. For the CDR3, the DNA is TGCGCCAGCAGCTTGGATAGCCAAGAGACCCAGTACTTC.

The chain has TRBV27 and TRBJ2-1; 10 nucleotides match TRBD2. The CDR3 totals 15 residues. Germline-derived CDR1 and CDR2 are MNHEY and SMNVEV (reference sequence). The trim removed 4 bases at V and 2 bases at J, leaving 2 bases unmatched. Here the CDR3 reads CASSSLAGAYNEQFF. The CDR3 DNA reads TGTGCCAGCAGTTCGCTAGCGGGGGCCTACAATGAGCAGTTCTTC.

The gene calls are TRBV7-9 and TRBJ2-2; D gene ambiguous. Trimming removed 4 bases at V and 7 bases at J, with 16 bases between. The germline gives CDR1 SEHNR, CDR2 FQNEAQ (reference sequence). This CDR3 has 15 amino acids. Here the CDR3 DNA reads TGTGCCAGCAGCTCCGTCCGTGCCGGTATCGGGGAGCTGTTTTTT. It specifies CASSSVRAGIGELFF.

The J gene is TRBJ2-7, the V gene TRBV5-6, with 9 bases identical to TRBD2. V shed 5 bases and J 1 base; nucleotides not matched to a gene: 10. The CDR3 contains 16 residues. CDR1 SGHDT and CDR2 YYEEEE come from the germline V gene. The chain's CDR3 is CASSSTPSGVSYEQYF. CDR3 nucleotides: TGTGCCAGCAGTTCTACTCCTAGCGGGGTTTCCTACGAGCAGTACTTC. The whole variable domain, filled in from reference TRBV5-6 and TRBJ2-7, reads DAGVTQSPTHLIKTRGQQVTLRCSPKSGHDTVSWYQQALGQGPQFIFQYYEEEERQRGNFPDRFSGHQFPNYSSELNVNALLLGDSALYLCASSSTPSGVSYEQYFGPGTRLTVT.

The chain links TRBV19 to TRBJ1-2; D is perhaps TRBD1 (6 bases). V was shortened by 0 bases and J by 8 bases, with 10 bases between the two germline ends. The CDR3 length is 13 residues. CDR1 is LNHDA, CDR2 SQIVND, per germline (reference sequence). CDR3 bases: TGTGCCAGTAGTATAGATCCGGGGGGCGGCTACACCTTC. Its protein product is CASSIDPGGGYTF.

This clone was seen a single time. One end of the junction varies from germline; a read error may be responsible. The V and J genes are TRBV7-3 and TRBJ1-6; 9 bases align to TRBD1. The length of the CDR3 is 16 residues. Germline V gene sequence: CDR1 SGHTA, CDR2 FQGTGA. The CDR3 coding sequence is TGTGCCAGCAGCGTAACTGGGGACAGGGTTAATTCACCCCTCCACTTT. Encoded protein: CASSVTGDRVNSPLHF.

J is TRBJ2-7 and V is TRBV14, with unresolved D. V was cut by 2 bases and J by 3 bases, with 2 bases left in between. The germline CDR1 and CDR2 sequences are SGHDN and FVKESK. This CDR3 spans 11 amino acids. The chain's CDR3 is CASSQHYEQYF. The CDR3 DNA reads as TGTGCCAGCAGCCAACACTACGAGCAGTACTTC.

The gene calls are TRBV4-3 and TRBJ1-5; a possible D gene is TRBD1 (6 bases). CDR1 is LGHNA and CDR2 is YSLEER in the germline V gene. With 4 bases removed from V and 5 bases from J, the gap between germline ends came to 15 bases. The length of the CDR3 is 15 residues. This chain's CDR3 is CASSPGTRRDQPQHF. In nucleotides, the CDR3 is TGCGCCAGCAGCCCTGGGACAAGGCGGGATCAGCCCCAGCATTTT.

Of note for this clone: Other DNA sequences of this sample code for an identical CDR3. This chain uses TRBV5-4 with TRBJ2-7; 8 bases are a match to TRBD1. Germline CDR1 SGHNT, CDR2 YYREEE (reference sequence). The CDR3 consists of 15 residues. Unmatched junction bases numbered 8, after V lost 4 bases and J lost 2 bases. The CDR3, as DNA: TGTGCCAGCAGCACCGGGACAGGTTATCCCTACGAGCAGTACTTC. This codes for CASSTGTGYPYEQYF.

This chain connects TRBV5-1 to TRBJ2-1, with TRBD2 identical over 8 bases. Per the germline V gene, CDR1 is SGHRS and CDR2 is YFSETQ. Germline trimming cut 4 bases from V and 1 base from J; bases unmatched to any gene: 1. This CDR3 is built from 14 residues. For the CDR3, the DNA is TGCGCCAGCAGCCGGGGGGGATCCTACAATGAGCAGTTCTTC. Translating it yields CASSRGGSYNEQFF.

CDR3 DNA: TGTGCCAGCAGCCGCCGGGACAGGGGGAAAAGCAATCAGCCCCAGCATTTT. Translation gives CASSRRDRGKSNQPQHF. This chain joins TRBV7-3 and TRBJ1-5, with 11 bases identical to TRBD1. Germline V CDR1 and CDR2: SGHTA, FQGTGA. The V segment lost 5 bases and the J segment 1 base; nucleotides outside the gene matches: 7. The CDR3 is 17 amino acids.

This clone occurred once. This sequence joins TRBV28 and TRBJ1-1; 8 bases are shared with TRBD1. The trim removed 6 bases at V and 6 bases at J, leaving 18 bases unmatched. CDR3 size: 17 residues. CDR1 and CDR2 (germline): MDHEN, SYDVKM. The CDR3 here is CASRKTGTGYLRAEAFF. For the CDR3, the DNA is TGTGCCAGCAGAAAAACTGGGACAGGATACCTGAGGGCTGAAGCTTTCTTT. Variable domain in full (rest from reference TRBV28 and TRBJ1-1): DVKVTQSSRYLVKRTGEKVFLECVQDMDHENMFWYRQDPGLGLRLIYFSYDVKMKEKGDIPEGYSVSREKKERFSLILESASTNQTSMYLCASRKTGTGYLRAEAFFGQGTRLTVV.